The clone carrying this T cell receptor beta chain has a single count. This CDR3 has 13 residues. V was pared by 5 bases and J by 6 bases, with 12 bases between. Germline CDR1 is LNHDA and CDR2 is SQIVND (reference sequence). Time point specified: blood from clinic visit 5 months post-surgery; TSC patient then seizure free. Surgery cases with the highest brain T cell transcript signatures were chosen for sequencing. At least one anti-epileptic drug was given before surgery. Method: immunoSEQ multiplex PCR; TCRdb's copy keeps in-frame clones and lacks some. The sample lists about 340,000 clones; roughly 93% were seen once. This specimen comes from a study of brain T cells in children with intractable seizures.

V and J are TRBV19 and TRBJ2-3; D not certain. This receptor was taken from a boy less than two years old with tuberous sclerosis and intractable seizures. Sequences were derived from peripheral blood, sampled less than 6 months after surgery. CDR3 sequence (DNA): TGTGCCAGTAGTGGCCGTATCGGCGATACGCAGTATTTT. Its translation: CASSGRIGDTQYF.